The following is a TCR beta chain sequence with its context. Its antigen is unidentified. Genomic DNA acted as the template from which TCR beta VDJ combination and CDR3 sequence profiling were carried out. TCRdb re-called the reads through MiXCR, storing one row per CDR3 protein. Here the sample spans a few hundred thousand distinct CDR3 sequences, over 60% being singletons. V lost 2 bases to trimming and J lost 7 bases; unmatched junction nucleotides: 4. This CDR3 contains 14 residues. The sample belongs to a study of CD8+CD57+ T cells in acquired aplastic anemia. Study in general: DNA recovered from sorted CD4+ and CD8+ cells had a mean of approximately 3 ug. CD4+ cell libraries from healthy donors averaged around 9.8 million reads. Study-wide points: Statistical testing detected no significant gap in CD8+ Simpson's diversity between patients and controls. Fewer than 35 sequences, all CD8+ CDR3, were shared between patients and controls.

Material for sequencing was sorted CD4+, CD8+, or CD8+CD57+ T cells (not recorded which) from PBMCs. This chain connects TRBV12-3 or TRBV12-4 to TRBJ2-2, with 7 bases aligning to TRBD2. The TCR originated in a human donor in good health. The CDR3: CASSLTGEGGELFF. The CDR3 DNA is TGTGCCAGCAGTTTAACCGGGGAGGGCGGGGAGCTGTTTTTT.